The 18 T cell receptor beta chains presented below share a single source sample, sequenced in a study of early T cells in non-severe SARS-CoV-2 infection. TCRdb re-called the 5' RACE reads with MiXCR, one entry per CDR3 protein. The table shows tens of thousands of distinct CDR3 sequences, with roughly an eighth occurring only once. Material for sequencing was whole blood. The receptors here all came from an adult who was a healthcare worker with PCR-confirmed SARS-CoV-2 infection or an uninfected control (not recorded which).

This clonotype appeared a few times. This rearrangement joins TRBV7-2 to TRBJ2-3, with 7 bases aligning to TRBD2. CDR3 length: 13 residues. Germline V gene sequence: CDR1 SGHTA, CDR2 FQGNSA. V lost 5 bases and J lost 5; bases outside the gene matches: 4. CDR3 in amino acids: CASSLPGGDTQYF. For the CDR3, the DNA is TGTGCCAGCAGCCTCCCGGGAGGAGATACGCAGTATTTT.

CDR3 coding DNA: TGTGCCAGCAGCTTAGCGCTTAGCGGCAATGAGCAGTTCTTC. Protein: CASSLALSGNEQFF. V and J are TRBV7-2 and TRBJ2-1, with D tentatively TRBD2 (6 bases). V was cut by 0 bases and J by 6 bases, with 9 bases left in between. Looked up from germline, CDR1 is SGHTA and CDR2 is FQGNSA. The CDR3 extends over 14 amino acids.

The chain is built from TRBV28 and TRBJ2-7; D not resolved. This CDR3 has 14 residues. V lost 3 bases, J lost 6 bases, and 15 bases lay in between. The germline gives CDR1 MDHEN, CDR2 SYDVKM. The DNA for the CDR3 is TGTGCCAGCAGTTTCGGTGGCTCCCGTGGCGAGCAGTACTTC. Translation gives CASSFGGSRGEQYF.

This clonotype was observed at least ten times. This chain uses TRBV10-1 with TRBJ2-2; TRBD2 might be the D (5 bases). This CDR3 region has 15 residues. V was trimmed by 0 bases and J by 4 bases, leaving 9 bases between them. Germline values: CDR1 WNHNN, CDR2 SYGVQD (reference sequence). CDR3 residues: CASSESPTSTGELFF. CDR3 bases: TGCGCCAGCAGTGAGTCGCCCACTAGCACCGGGGAGCTGTTTTTT.

This clonotype turned up a few times. The chain employs TRBV27 and TRBJ2-5; 9 bases line up with TRBD1. Germline assignment: CDR1 MNHEY and CDR2 SMNVEV (reference sequence). V was pared by 5 bases and J by 5 bases, with 6 bases of the junction left unmatched. The length of the CDR3 is 14 residues. CDR3 DNA: TGTGCCAGCAGTCCTGGGACAGGGTGGGAGACCCAGTACTTC. Residues: CASSPGTGWETQYF.

This clonotype was detected a few times. The chain links TRBV5-4 to TRBJ2-7, with 10 nucleotides matching TRBD1. From germline, CDR1 is SGHNT and CDR2 YYREEE (reference sequence). The CDR3 loop spans 14 amino acids. V shed 4 bases and J 7 bases; nucleotides not matched to a gene: 8. The CDR3 nucleotides read TGTGCCAGCAGCCGACAGGGGGCTTCGGGGGAGCAGTACTTC. Its protein product is CASSRQGASGEQYF.

This clonotype was seen at least ten times. The chain has TRBV7-6 and TRBJ1-1; tentative D call: TRBD1 (5 bases). This CDR3 is 12 amino acids long. Germline CDR1 reads SGHVS; CDR2 reads FNYEAQ. V lost 5 bases, J lost 4 bases, and 8 bases lay in between. CDR3 nucleotides: TGTGCCAGCAGCCCGGGGGGCACTGAAGCTTTCTTT. Protein product: CASSPGGTEAFF.

At least ten counts were recorded for this clonotype. The chain employs TRBV12-3 or TRBV12-4 and TRBJ1-5; D is ambiguous. The germline V and J ends were trimmed by 4 bases and 4 bases, with 8 bases remaining between them. The CDR3 loop spans 13 amino acids. The CDR3 reads CASSSTSNQPQHF. The CDR3 DNA reads TGTGCCAGCAGTTCAACCTCTAATCAGCCCCAGCATTTT.

The J gene is TRBJ2-5, the V gene TRBV20-1, with D uncertain. Germline V lookup: CDR1 DFQATT, CDR2 SNEGSKA (reference sequence). The V and J ends lost 8 bases and 2 bases respectively, with 9 bases between them. CDR3 length equals 11 residues. CDR3 DNA sequence: TGCAGTTCCAACTTACAAGAGACCCAGTACTTC. Its protein is CSSNLQETQYF.

The chain combines TRBV28 with TRBJ1-6; D is possibly TRBD1 (6 bases). The germline V gene has CDR1 MDHEN and CDR2 SYDVKM. V was shortened by 7 bases and J by 14 bases, with 21 bases between the two germline ends. The CDR3 totals 14 residues. The CDR3 DNA reads as TGTGCCAGCACCACCGGGACACGGAGGCGGGCCCTCCACTTT. Its translation: CASTTGTRRRALHF.

This clonotype was detected once. This rearrangement joins TRBV5-5 to TRBJ2-3, with unresolved D. CDR3 size: 13 residues. In germline, CDR1 is SGHKS, CDR2 YYEKEE (reference sequence). With 3 bases removed from V and 9 bases from J, the gap between germline ends came to 14 bases. CDR3 coding DNA: TGTGCCAGCAGCTCTTTGGGCCAACCGACGCAGTATTTT. Amino acids: CASSSLGQPTQYF.

The V and J genes are TRBV29-1 and TRBJ1-1; weak D call: TRBD1 (5 bases). CDR3 length: 12 residues. In germline, CDR1 is SQVTM, CDR2 ANQGSEA. Deletions cut 4 bases from V and 12 bases from J, with 18 bases between. CDR3 DNA: TGCAGCGTTGTATCGGGGGTCCGTACGACTTTCTTT. Encoded protein: CSVVSGVRTTFF.

This clonotype was recorded many times. The chain recombines TRBV27 with TRBJ2-7; D not certain. V shed 6 bases and J shed 2 bases, with 11 bases lying between them. The CDR3 loop spans 13 amino acids. Germline CDR1 is MNHEY and CDR2 is SMNVEV (reference sequence). The chain's CDR3 is CASRSLAAYEQYF. CDR3 DNA sequence: TGTGCCAGCAGGTCTCTGGCAGCCTACGAGCAGTACTTC.

The table lists this clonotype with many counts. The chain couples TRBV29-1 to TRBJ2-5, with TRBD1 matching 7 bases. CDR1 is SQVTM and CDR2 is ANQGSEA in the germline V gene. The CDR3 sequence is 14 residues long. The V segment lost 6 bases and the J segment 2 bases; nucleotides outside the gene matches: 9. This chain's CDR3 is CSVAYGTEQETQYF. Here the CDR3 DNA reads TGCAGCGTCGCCTACGGGACAGAACAAGAGACCCAGTACTTC.

This clonotype appeared many times. The chain carries TRBV29-1 and TRBJ1-3; tentatively, D is TRBD1 (5 bases). CDR1 and CDR2 from the germline V gene are SQVTM and ANQGSEA. Between the trimmed V and J ends, which lost 4 bases and 3 bases, there was a span of 16 bases. The CDR3 has 15 residues. For the CDR3, the DNA is TGCAGCGTTGGGTCTGGGGCAGGGTTTGGAAACACCATATATTTT. Amino acid sequence: CSVGSGAGFGNTIYF.

This clonotype was counted only a few times. This chain connects TRBV29-1 to TRBJ1-2; no firm D call. Trimming removed 7 bases from V and 0 bases from J, with 18 bases in between. The length of the CDR3 is 15 residues. CDR1 is SQVTM and CDR2 is ANQGSEA in the germline V gene. The CDR3 coding sequence is TGCAGCGCCAAAGACATGGGGAGCGCTAACTATGGCTACACCTTC. Its translation: CSAKDMGSANYGYTF.

This clonotype was observed a handful of times. V and J are TRBV4-1 and TRBJ1-5; TRBD1 might be the D (5 bases). Germline V gene data show CDR1 as MGHRA and CDR2 as YSYEKL. V was pared by 0 bases and J by 4 bases, with 22 bases between. The CDR3 loop spans 19 amino acids. CDR3 coding DNA: TGCGCCAGCAGCCAAGATGCCGGGACGGCATTTGTCAGGAATCAGCCCCAGCATTTT. It translates to CASSQDAGTAFVRNQPQHF.

This clonotype was counted ten times or more. The J gene is TRBJ2-5, the V gene TRBV24-1; no firm D call. Per germline, CDR1 KGHDR and CDR2 SFDVKD. The germline V and J ends were trimmed by 5 bases and 5 bases, with 5 bases remaining between them. This CDR3 contains 11 residues. CDR3 sequence: CATSVGETQYF. The CDR3 coding sequence is TGTGCCACCAGTGTTGGGGAGACCCAGTACTTC.